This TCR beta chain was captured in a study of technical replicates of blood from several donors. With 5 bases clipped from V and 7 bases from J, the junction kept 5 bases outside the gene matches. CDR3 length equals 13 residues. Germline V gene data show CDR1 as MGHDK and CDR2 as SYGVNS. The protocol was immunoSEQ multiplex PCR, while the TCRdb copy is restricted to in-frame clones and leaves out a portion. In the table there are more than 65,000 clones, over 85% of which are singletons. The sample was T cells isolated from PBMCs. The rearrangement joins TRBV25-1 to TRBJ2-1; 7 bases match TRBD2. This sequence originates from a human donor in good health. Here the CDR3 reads CASSPGLRNEQFF. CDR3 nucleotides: TGTGCCAGCAGTCCGGGACTAAGAAATGAGCAGTTCTTC. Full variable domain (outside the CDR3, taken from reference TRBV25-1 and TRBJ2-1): EADIYQTPRYLVIGTGKKITLECSQTMGHDKMYWYQQDPGMELHLIHYSYGVNSTEKGDLSSESTVSRIRTEHFPLTLESARPSHTSQYLCASSPGLRNEQFFGPGTRLTVL.